The next 13 T cell receptor beta chains were all read from a single sample in a study of shared T cell receptors in the human thymus. The repertoire was sequenced with immunoSEQ multiplex PCR; TCRdb's copy has only in-frame clones and lacks some. The sample contains some 720,000 clones, roughly 90% of which appear only once. A further study also used this sample, focusing on human thymus T cells.

Sequenced: thymocytes. These receptors were obtained from a boy under two years old with a congenital heart defect.

J is TRBJ1-4 and V is TRBV7-9; 8 bases align to TRBD1. The CDR3 extends over 17 amino acids. The junction had 8 bases not matched to a gene; V was cut back by 4 bases and J by 1 base. Per germline, CDR1 SEHNR and CDR2 FQNEAQ (reference sequence). The CDR3 reads CASSSPDRAVTNEKLFF. CDR3 nucleotides: TGTGCCAGCAGCTCCCCGGACAGGGCCGTAACTAATGAAAAACTGTTTTTT.

The chain employs TRBV11-3 and TRBJ2-3; the match to TRBD1 covers 10 bases. The V gene's germline CDR1 is SGHNT and CDR2 YENEEA. Unmatched junction bases numbered 2, after V lost 5 bases and J lost 0 bases. The CDR3 is 15 residues long. The CDR3 loop is CASSDRGLSTDTQYF. The CDR3 DNA reads as TGTGCCAGCAGCGACAGGGGGCTTAGCACAGATACGCAGTATTTT.

This clone was seen once. CDR3 loop: CASSLQGALQETQYF. CDR3 DNA: TGTGCCAGCAGCCTTCAGGGGGCGTTACAAGAGACCCAGTACTTC. The rearrangement links TRBV2 to TRBJ2-5; 8 bases match TRBD1. The germline CDR1 and CDR2 sequences are SNHLY and FYNNEI. V lost 6 bases to trimming and J lost 2 bases; unmatched junction nucleotides: 8. The CDR3 contains 15 residues.

The V and J genes are TRBV20-1 and TRBJ2-3; D unresolved. The CDR3 contains 9 residues. The germline V and J ends were trimmed by 0 bases and 13 bases, with 5 bases remaining between them. The germline V gene encodes CDR1 DFQATT and CDR2 SNEGSKA (reference sequence). The CDR3 region is CSARDPEYF. Here the CDR3 DNA reads TGCAGTGCTAGAGATCCCGAGTATTTT.

Only one count was recorded for this clone. This chain connects TRBV14 to TRBJ2-5; TRBD2 agrees at 8 bases. This CDR3 spans 18 amino acids. Germline assignment: CDR1 SGHDN and CDR2 FVKESK. After removal of 0 bases from V and 4 bases from J, the junction contained 13 bases not matched to a gene. In DNA, the CDR3 is TGTGCCAGCAGCCAAGATTGGGTAGAGCGGGAGAGCAGAGAGACCCAGTACTTC. Residues: CASSQDWVERESRETQYF.

This chain links TRBV19 with TRBJ2-3; D is ambiguous. V was shortened by 3 bases and J by 6 bases, with 7 bases between the two germline ends. The germline V gene encodes CDR1 LNHDA and CDR2 SQIVND (reference sequence). The CDR3 loop spans 12 amino acids. CDR3 nucleotide sequence: TGTGCCAGTAGTATTTACGGGGATACGCAGTATTTT. It codes for CASSIYGDTQYF.

This chain uses TRBV6-5 with TRBJ1-4, with TRBD1 identical over 8 bases. This CDR3 spans 15 amino acids. The junction had 7 bases not matched to a gene; V was cut back by 6 bases and J by 4 bases. Germline CDR1 reads MNHEY; CDR2 reads SVGAGI. CDR3 nucleotide sequence: TGTGCCAGCAGCCTTCAGGGGGCTAGTAATGAAAAACTGTTTTTT. Encoded protein: CASSLQGASNEKLFF.

V gene TRBV4-3 combines with J gene TRBJ2-1; the D gene is possibly TRBD2 (6 bases). Trimming took 0 bases from V and 5 from J, leaving 23 bases between them. CDR3 length: 19 amino acids. CDR1 and CDR2 from the germline V gene are LGHNA and YSLEER. CDR3 protein: CASSQECPGRESIHNEQFF. In DNA form, the CDR3 reads TGCGCCAGCAGCCAAGAGTGTCCAGGGCGGGAAAGTATCCACAATGAGCAGTTCTTC.

This chain joins TRBV6-5 and TRBJ2-5, with D perhaps TRBD2 (6 bases). The V gene's germline CDR1 is MNHEY and CDR2 SVGAGI. Trimming stripped 5 bases from V and 11 bases from J, with 15 bases between. This CDR3 contains 12 residues. The DNA for the CDR3 is TGTGCCAGCAGTCCTGCTCCGGGGGAGCAGTACTTC. Translated, it gives CASSPAPGEQYF.

The chain employs TRBV6-1 and TRBJ2-7; the match to TRBD1 covers 8 bases. V gave up 4 bases and J gave up 6 bases; unmatched junction bases: 5. The CDR3 is made up of 13 amino acids. The germline V gene has CDR1 MNHNS and CDR2 SASEGT. The CDR3 protein is CASSVGQGGEQYF. The CDR3 region has the DNA TGTGCCAGCAGTGTAGGACAGGGCGGCGAGCAGTACTTC.

The CDR3 DNA reads as TGTGCCAGCAGTTCAGGGTACAATGAGCAGTTCTTC. It codes for CASSSGYNEQFF. V and J are TRBV11-1 and TRBJ2-1; the D gene is possibly TRBD1 (5 bases). CDR1 is SGHAT, CDR2 FQDESV, per germline (reference sequence). V gave up 6 bases and J gave up 4 bases, with 7 bases separating them. This CDR3 is 12 amino acids long.

V is TRBV6-1 and J is TRBJ1-1; possible D gene TRBD1, 6 bases. This CDR3 has 15 residues. The germline CDR1 and CDR2 sequences are MNHNS and SASEGT. V lost 3 bases and J 0 bases, leaving 11 bases between the germline ends. CDR3 amino acids: CASSDPTGLNTEAFF. CDR3 in DNA: TGTGCCAGCAGTGATCCCACAGGGTTGAACACTGAAGCTTTCTTT.

This clone appeared a single time. This chain joins TRBV15 and TRBJ1-1; D remains ambiguous. The V gene's germline CDR1 is LNHNV and CDR2 YYDKDF (reference sequence). Trimming pared 1 base from V and 0 bases from J, leaving 9 bases between. This CDR3 is 15 amino acids long. The CDR3 DNA follows: TGTGCCACCAGCAGAGTGGGTACAGTGAACACTGAAGCTTTCTTT. It is translated as CATSRVGTVNTEAFF. The full variable domain, its missing parts supplied by reference TRBV15 and TRBJ1-1, is DAMVIQNPRYQVTQFGKPVTLSCSQTLNHNVMYWYQQKSSQAPKLLFHYYDKDFNNEADTPDNFQSRRPNTSFCFLDIRSPGLGDTAMYLCATSRVGTVNTEAFFGQGTRLTVV.